This TCR beta chain is from a study of CD8 T cells in ankylosing spondylitis (dated by TCRdb to 2015 to 2018). Broadly, across the study: The study profiled T cell receptor beta repertoires in healthy donors and ankylosing spondylitis patients to find disease-linked TCR variants. Peripheral blood was sampled, and synovial fluid was also collected from ankylosing spondylitis patients. The full study cohort was made up of roughly 25 ankylosing spondylitis patients and more than 90 healthy donors.

Beyond this particular receptor, the publication reports: The disease-linked clones were reported as significantly enriched in matched synovial fluid samples from ankylosing spondylitis patients. A TCR beta motif made up of roughly eight highly homologous amino acid variants appeared to be characteristic of blood from ankylosing spondylitis patients. The disease-linked clones showed a CD8+ phenotype and occurred at relatively low frequencies in peripheral blood. Some of the motif variants had been reported before in the synovial fluid and blood of reactive arthritis patients, a finding that suggests common disease-initiation mechanisms.

Instrument on record: Illumina HiSeq 2500. Quantitative 5'-RACE with molecular barcodes was the method used to prepare the TCR beta libraries. As for the original processing: To identify disease-linked TCR variants, a new computational method was used, one built on a probabilistic model of VDJ rearrangement. The raw public reads went through TCRdb reprocessing: fastp at Q25, MiXCR clone calling, in-frame beta chains kept. Each CDR3 protein gets just one entry, which takes the most common genes and DNA from the rows behind it. The V and J calls and clone size are TCRdb's, not the authors'. This sample is represented by more than 250,000 distinct CDR3 sequences; around a tenth of them were singletons. The ten biggest clones cover about 10% of the sample. This clonotype was recorded many times. Its antigen is still unknown. Base qualities were left out, and no much larger clone turns up one base away.

The sample was blood, either unsorted or a sorted T cell fraction (not recorded which). This TCR derives from a female donor with ankylosing spondylitis or in good health (not recorded which).

CDR3 loop: CASSSWGDSPLHF. The nucleotides are TGTGCCAGCAGCTCCTGGGGAGATTCACCCCTCCACTTT. The chain is encoded by TRBV7-2 joined to TRBJ1-6; no D gene call is confident. The germline V gene yields SGHTA for CDR1 and FQGNSA for CDR2. Spanning cysteine to phenylalanine, the CDR3 consists of 13 amino acids. The CDR3 DNA has 39 bases and is translated from base 1. Cut back by 4 bases and 8 bases, the V and J ends lie 9 bases apart. The CDR3, completed at both ends by the reference TRBV7-2 and TRBJ1-6 genes, gives the full variable domain GAGVSQSPSNKVTEKGKDVELRCDPISGHTALYWYRQSLGQGLEFLIYFQGNSAPDKSGLPSDRFSAERTGGSVSTLTIQRTQQEDSAVYLCASSSWGDSPLHFGNGTRLTVT.